This entry features one T cell receptor (beta chain) sequence. This entry is derived from a study of blood T cell repertoires in COVID-19. As for the study in general: Samples of COVID-19 (acute and convalescent) were obtained from the United States, Italy and Spain. The cDNA or gDNA used as material had been derived from T cells, B-cell-depleted T cells, or PBMCs.

The CDR3 length is 14 residues. The germline V and J ends were trimmed by 2 bases and 10 bases, with 20 bases remaining between them. Per the germline V gene, CDR1 is GTSNPN and CDR2 is SVGIG (reference sequence). In the study's own analysis: The assay estimated nucleated cells by amplifying reference gene primers. Generated by immunoSEQ multiplex PCR, the TCRdb table keeps only in-frame clones and is missing some. The V and J calls and clone size were taken over from that table, and D and trimming were inferred from the DNA. The table lists some 130,000 clones, more than 75% of them singletons, with roughly 3.6% in the top ten.

V gene TRBV30 combines with J gene TRBJ1-1; D call uncertain. This clonotype originated in a woman between 55 and 75 years old with acute or convalescent COVID-19. Sequencing was performed on peripheral blood. This CDR3 is CAWSWADVLTRAFF. Written as DNA, the CDR3 is TGTGCCTGGAGTTGGGCCGACGTCCTCACGCGAGCTTTCTTT.